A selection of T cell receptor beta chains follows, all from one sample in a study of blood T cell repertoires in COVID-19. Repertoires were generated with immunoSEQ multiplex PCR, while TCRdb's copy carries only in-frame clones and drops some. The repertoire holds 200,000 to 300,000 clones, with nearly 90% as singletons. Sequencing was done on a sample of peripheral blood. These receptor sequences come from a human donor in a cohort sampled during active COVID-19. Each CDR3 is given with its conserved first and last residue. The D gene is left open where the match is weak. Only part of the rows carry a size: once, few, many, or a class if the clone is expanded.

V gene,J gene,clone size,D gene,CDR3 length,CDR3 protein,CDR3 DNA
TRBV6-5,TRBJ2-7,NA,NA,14,CASTPPFPGAEQYF,TGTGCCAGCACCCCCCCCTTCCCAGGGGCCGAGCAGTACTTC
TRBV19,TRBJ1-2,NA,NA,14,CASSPSRANYGYTF,TGTGCCAGTAGTCCCTCTCGAGCTAACTATGGCTACACCTTC
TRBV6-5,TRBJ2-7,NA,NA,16,CASSYLGQHYVREQYF,TGTGCCAGCAGTTACTTGGGACAACACTACGTTAGGGAGCAGTACTTC
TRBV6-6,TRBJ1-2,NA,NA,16,CASSSYPAGRVNGYTF,TGTGCCAGCAGTTCCTACCCAGCGGGGAGGGTAAACGGCTACACCTTC
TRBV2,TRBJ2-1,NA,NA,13,CASSRDSYNEQFF,TGTGCCAGCAGCCGGGACTCATACAATGAGCAGTTCTTC
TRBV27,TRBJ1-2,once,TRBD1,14,CASSPQGAYYGYTF,TGTGCCAGCAGTCCCCAGGGGGCTTACTATGGCTACACCTTC
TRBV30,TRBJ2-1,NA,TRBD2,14,CAWKGLAGSLEQFF,TGTGCCTGGAAGGGACTAGCGGGATCGTTAGAGCAGTTCTTC
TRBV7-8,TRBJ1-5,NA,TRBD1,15,CASSPSGQGSQPQHF,TGTGCCAGCAGCCCGTCCGGACAGGGGAGTCAGCCCCAGCATTTT
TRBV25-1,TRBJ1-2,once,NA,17,CASSESTISQGGYGYTF,TGTGCCAGCAGTGAATCCACAATCTCACAGGGAGGGTATGGCTACACCTTC
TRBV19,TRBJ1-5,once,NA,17,CASSPLFFGGDNQPQHF,TGTGCCAGTAGTCCTCTTTTTTTCGGAGGTGACAATCAGCCCCAGCATTTT
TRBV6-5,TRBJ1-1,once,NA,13,CASSYDPGSEAFF,TGTGCCAGCAGTTACGATCCGGGATCTGAAGCTTTCTTT
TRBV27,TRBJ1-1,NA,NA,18,CASTPSAGEVSMNTEAFF,TGTGCCAGCACCCCCTCAGCGGGGGAAGTATCCATGAACACTGAAGCTTTCTTT
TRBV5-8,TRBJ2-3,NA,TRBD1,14,CASSFPGGPDTQYF,TGTGCCAGCAGCTTCCCAGGGGGCCCAGATACGCAGTATTTT
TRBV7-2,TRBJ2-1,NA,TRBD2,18,CASSLVLAGGSSYNEQFF,TGTGCCAGCAGCTTGGTACTAGCGGGGGGGAGCTCCTACAATGAGCAGTTCTTC
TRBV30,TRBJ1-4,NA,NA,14,CAWAREATNEKLFF,TGTGCCTGGGCCCGTGAGGCAACTAATGAAAAACTGTTTTTT
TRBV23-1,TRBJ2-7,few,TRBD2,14,CASSPGLAYYEQYF,TGCGCCAGCAGTCCGGGACTAGCGTACTACGAGCAGTACTTC
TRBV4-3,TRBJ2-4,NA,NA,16,CASSQTSGEALNIQYF,TGCGCCAGCAGCCAGACCTCGGGAGAGGCACTAAATATTCAGTACTTC
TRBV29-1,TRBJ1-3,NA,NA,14,CSGGGGSSGNTIYF,TGCAGCGGGGGAGGAGGAAGCTCTGGAAACACCATATATTTT
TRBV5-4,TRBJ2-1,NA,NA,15,CASSLRRTLYNEQFF,TGTGCCAGCAGCCTGCGCCGAACTCTCTACAATGAGCAGTTCTTC
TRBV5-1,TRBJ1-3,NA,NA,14,CASSRDRAGNTIYF,TGCGCCAGCAGTCGCGATCGAGCTGGAAACACCATATATTTT
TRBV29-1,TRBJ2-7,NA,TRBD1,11,CSGAQGYEQYF,TGCAGCGGTGCACAGGGGTACGAGCAGTACTTC
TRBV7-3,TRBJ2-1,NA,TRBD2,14,CASSLPGRIYEQFF,TGTGCCAGCAGCTTACCCGGGAGGATATATGAGCAGTTCTTC
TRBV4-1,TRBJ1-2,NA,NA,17,CASSRGKAPLTGYGYTF,TGCGCCAGCAGCCGAGGGAAGGCCCCGCTTACGGGATATGGCTACACCTTC
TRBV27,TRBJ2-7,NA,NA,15,CASRPSQGRTYEQYF,TGTGCCAGCAGACCCTCACAGGGCCGAACCTACGAGCAGTACTTC
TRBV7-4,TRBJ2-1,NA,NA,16,CASTPRRESSYNEQFF,TGTGCCAGCACCCCTCGACGGGAGAGCTCCTACAATGAGCAGTTCTTC
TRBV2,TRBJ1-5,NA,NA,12,CASSGEDQPQHF,TGTGCCAGCAGTGGCGAAGATCAGCCCCAGCATTTT
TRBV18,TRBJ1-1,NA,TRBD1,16,CASSESRGRRNTEAFF,TGTGCCAGCTCAGAAAGCAGGGGGCGAAGGAACACTGAAGCTTTCTTT
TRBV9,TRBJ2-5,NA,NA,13,CASSVEGQGSQYF,TGTGCCAGCAGCGTAGAAGGGCAGGGGTCCCAGTACTTC
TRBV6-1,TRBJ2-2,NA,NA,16,CASSEAKGRVTGELFF,TGTGCCAGCAGTGAAGCGAAAGGCAGGGTCACCGGGGAGCTGTTTTTT
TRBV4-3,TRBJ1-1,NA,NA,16,CASSQAFDSTPTEAFF,TGCGCCAGCAGCCAAGCCTTCGACAGTACCCCCACTGAAGCTTTCTTT
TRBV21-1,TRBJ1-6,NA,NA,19,CASSKARKYPGQDHSPLHF,TGTGCCAGCAGCAAAGCCCGAAAATACCCGGGACAGGATCATTCACCCCTCCACTTT
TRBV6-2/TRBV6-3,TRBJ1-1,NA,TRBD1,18,CASSLQFRTGRGNTEAFF,TGTGCCAGCAGCCTCCAATTTCGGACAGGGCGGGGGAACACTGAAGCTTTCTTT
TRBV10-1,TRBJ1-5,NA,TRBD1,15,CASTLRGTENQPQHF,TGCGCCAGCACCCTTCGTGGGACAGAGAATCAGCCCCAGCATTTT
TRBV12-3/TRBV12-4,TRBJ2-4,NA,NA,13,CASSLLSRNIQYF,TGTGCCAGCAGTTTACTATCGAGGAACATTCAGTACTTC
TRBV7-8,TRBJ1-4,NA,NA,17,CASSLIRGRGENEKLFF,TGTGCCAGCAGCTTAATCAGGGGCAGGGGCGAAAATGAAAAACTGTTTTTT
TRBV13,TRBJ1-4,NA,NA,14,CASSSGTPEGKLFF,TGTGCCAGCAGCTCCGGGACACCTGAGGGAAAACTGTTTTTT
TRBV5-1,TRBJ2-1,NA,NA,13,CASKQGTYNEQFF,TGCGCCAGCAAACAGGGCACCTACAATGAGCAGTTCTTC
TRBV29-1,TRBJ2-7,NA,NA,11,CSVLEDYEQYF,TGCAGCGTCCTGGAGGACTACGAGCAGTACTTC
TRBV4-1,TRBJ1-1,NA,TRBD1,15,CASSLPDRGRIEAFF,TGCGCCAGCAGCCTTCCGGACAGGGGGCGGATTGAAGCTTTCTTT
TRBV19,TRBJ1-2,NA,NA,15,CASSIDARPIYGYTF,TGTGCCAGTAGTATTGATGCCAGGCCCATCTATGGCTACACCTTC
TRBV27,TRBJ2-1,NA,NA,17,CASRTIADTYSYNEQFF,TGTGCCAGCAGAACCATAGCGGACACTTACTCCTACAATGAGCAGTTCTTC
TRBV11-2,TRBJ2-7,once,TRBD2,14,CASSPMGGTGEQYF,TGTGCCAGCAGCCCCATGGGAGGGACGGGAGAGCAGTACTTC
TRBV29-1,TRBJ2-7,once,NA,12,CSVGGRTYEQYF,TGCAGCGTTGGCGGTAGAACATACGAGCAGTACTTC
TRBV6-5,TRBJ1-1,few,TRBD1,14,CASRRQGTNTEAFF,TGTGCCAGCAGACGACAGGGAACTAACACTGAAGCTTTCTTT
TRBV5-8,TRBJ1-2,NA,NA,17,CARLARGPEGANYGYTF,TGTGCCAGACTGGCGAGAGGGCCCGAGGGCGCTAACTATGGCTACACCTTC
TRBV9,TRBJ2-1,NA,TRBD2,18,CASSLGLAGGPVYNEQFF,TGTGCCAGCAGCCTCGGACTAGCGGGAGGGCCGGTTTACAATGAGCAGTTCTTC